This T cell receptor beta chain was observed in a study of type 1 regulatory T cells (dated by TCRdb to about 2021). In terms of the full investigation: The study characterized an in vitro protocol that generated a Tr1-enriched, alloantigen-specific CD4 T cell product named T-allo10. Patients with hematological malignancies who were receiving allogeneic hematopoietic stem cell transplantation were the group in which T-allo10 was being clinically evaluated. The research as a whole found: Tr1 cells showed a more restricted TCR repertoire than non-Tr1 cells, which the study interpreted as alloantigen-induced clonal expansion.

The listed sequencing device is Illumina MiSeq. Through fastp at Q25 and MiXCR, TCRdb rebuilt clones from the public reads, retaining in-frame beta chains. Each entry is one CDR3 protein sequence, shown with its most common DNA and genes. The sample includes about 60,000 distinct CDR3 sequences, with roughly 60% observed a single time. The ten largest clones represent 1.5% to 2% of the sample. Comments on this clonotype: This clone's antigen is unknown. Per-nucleotide qualities are absent, and no much larger clonotype sits a single base away.

This receptor was identified in a human donor in good health. Input material: cultured non-Tr1 T cells, either the whole culture or a sorted T cell fraction (not recorded which). This sample's cell subset or site label indicates: non-Tr1 population from the T-allo10 product.

The CDR3 region has the sequence CASSTQSRGGTDTQYF. At the DNA level, the sequence is TGTGCCAGCAGCACCCAATCCCGGGGTGGGACAGATACGCAGTATTTT. The chain is encoded by TRBV7-2 joined to TRBJ2-3; TRBD2 is perhaps the D gene, given 5 matching bases. CDR1 SGHTA and CDR2 FQGNSA were looked up in the germline V gene. Trimming removed 5 bases from V and 3 bases from J, leaving 18 bases between the germline ends. Including cysteine and phenylalanine, the CDR3 has 16 amino acids. Kept here is only the CDR3 DNA, which spans 48 bases and is read in frame from base 1.